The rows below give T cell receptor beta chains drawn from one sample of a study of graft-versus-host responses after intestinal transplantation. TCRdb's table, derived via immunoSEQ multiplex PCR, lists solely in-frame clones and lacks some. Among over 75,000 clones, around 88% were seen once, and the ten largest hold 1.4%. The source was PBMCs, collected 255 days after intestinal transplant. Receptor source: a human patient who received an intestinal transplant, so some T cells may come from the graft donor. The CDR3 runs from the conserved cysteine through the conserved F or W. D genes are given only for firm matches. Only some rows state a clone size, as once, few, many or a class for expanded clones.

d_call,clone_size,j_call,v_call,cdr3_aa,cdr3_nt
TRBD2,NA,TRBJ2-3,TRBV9,CASSIGLGDTQYF,TGTGCCAGCAGCATCGGACTAGGAGATACGCAGTATTTT
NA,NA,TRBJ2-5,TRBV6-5,CASSYQGYQETQYF,TGTGCCAGCAGTTACCAGGGGTACCAAGAGACCCAGTACTTC
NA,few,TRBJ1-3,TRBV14,CASSQAGRTGNTIYF,TGTGCCAGCAGCCAAGCGGGCAGGACTGGAAACACCATATATTTT
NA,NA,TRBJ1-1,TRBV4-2,CASSQEALAAEAFF,TGTGCCAGCAGCCAAGAAGCTTTAGCGGCTGAAGCTTTCTTT
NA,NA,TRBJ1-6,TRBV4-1,CASSHTRDNSPLHF,TGCGCCAGCAGCCATACAAGGGACAATTCACCCCTCCACTTT
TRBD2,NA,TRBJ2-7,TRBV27,CASSPGTSGGDYEQYF,TGTGCCAGCAGTCCCGGGACTAGCGGGGGAGACTACGAGCAGTACTTC
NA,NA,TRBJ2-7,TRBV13,CASSLEGRGGNDEQYF,TGTGCCAGCAGCTTAGAGGGCCGGGGTGGGAACGACGAGCAGTACTTC
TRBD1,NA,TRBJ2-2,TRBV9,CASSSRDRFTGELFF,TGTGCCAGCAGCAGCCGGGACAGATTCACCGGGGAGCTGTTTTTT
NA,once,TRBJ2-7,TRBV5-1,CASSFNSGGEQYF,TGCGCCAGCAGCTTTAATTCCGGGGGCGAGCAGTACTTC
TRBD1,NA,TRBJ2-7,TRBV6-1,CASSKGQGISYEQYF,TGTGCCAGCAGCAAGGGACAGGGGATCTCCTACGAGCAGTACTTC
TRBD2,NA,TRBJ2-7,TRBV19,CASSAGGSYEQYF,TGTGCCAGTAGTGCGGGGGGCTCCTACGAGCAGTACTTC
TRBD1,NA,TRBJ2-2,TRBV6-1,CASSATGAPGELFF,TGTGCCAGCAGTGCAACAGGGGCCCCCGGGGAGCTGTTTTTT
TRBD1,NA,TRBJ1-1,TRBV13,CASSLGGQGFTEAFF,TGTGCCAGCAGCTTAGGAGGACAGGGGTTCACTGAAGCTTTCTTT
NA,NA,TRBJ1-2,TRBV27,CASSIGLNYGYTF,TGTGCCAGCAGTATTGGGTTAAACTATGGCTACACCTTC
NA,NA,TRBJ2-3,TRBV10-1,CASSGQASGTSTDTQYF,TGCGCCAGCAGTGGACAGGCTTCCGGGACTAGCACAGATACGCAGTATTTT
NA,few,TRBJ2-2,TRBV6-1,CASSDEDPGFHTGELFF,TGTGCCAGCAGTGACGAAGACCCAGGGTTTCACACCGGGGAGCTGTTTTTT
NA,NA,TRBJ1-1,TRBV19,CASSIGTEAFF,TGTGCCAGTAGTATAGGGACTGAAGCTTTCTTT
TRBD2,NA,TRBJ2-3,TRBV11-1,CASSPGLAGGSTDTQYF,TGTGCCAGCAGCCCGGGACTAGCGGGGGGAAGCACAGATACGCAGTATTTT
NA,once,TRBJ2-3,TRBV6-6,CASSYGDTQYF,TGTGCCAGCAGTTATGGGGATACGCAGTATTTT
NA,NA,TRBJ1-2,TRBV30,CAWRKDPTNYGYTF,TGTGCCTGGAGAAAGGACCCCACTAACTATGGCTACACCTTC
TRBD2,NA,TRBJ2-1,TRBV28,CAISGFSEQFF,TGTGCCATTAGCGGGTTCAGTGAGCAGTTCTTC
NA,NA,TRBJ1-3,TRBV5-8,CASSLDRALSGNTIYF,TGTGCCAGCAGCTTGGACAGGGCTCTCTCTGGAAACACCATATATTTT
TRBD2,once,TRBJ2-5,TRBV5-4,CASSFGGALVETQYF,TGTGCCAGCAGCTTCGGGGGGGCCCTGGTAGAGACCCAGTACTTC
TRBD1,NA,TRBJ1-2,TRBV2,CASSQGWDRDGYTF,TGTGCCAGCAGCCAAGGTTGGGACAGGGATGGCTACACCTTC
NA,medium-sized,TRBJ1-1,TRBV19,CASILDRNTEAFF,TGTGCCAGTATTCTTGACAGGAACACTGAAGCTTTCTTT
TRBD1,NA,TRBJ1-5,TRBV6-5,CASSSGGGNQPQHF,TGTGCCAGCAGTTCAGGGGGGGGCAATCAGCCCCAGCATTTT
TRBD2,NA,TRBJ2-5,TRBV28,CASSLGDWAGGALETQYF,TGTGCCAGCAGTTTAGGGGACTGGGCCGGGGGGGCGTTGGAGACCCAGTACTTC
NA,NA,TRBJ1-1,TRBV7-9,CASSLGRENTEAFF,TGTGCCAGCAGCTTGGGCAGGGAGAACACTGAAGCTTTCTTT
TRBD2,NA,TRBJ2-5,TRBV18,CASSPRASGGANQETQYF,TGTGCCAGCTCACCACGGGCTAGCGGGGGAGCTAACCAAGAGACCCAGTACTTC
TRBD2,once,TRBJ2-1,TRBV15,CATSSTYQLAGVFDEQFF,TGTGCCACCAGCAGTACCTATCAACTAGCGGGAGTTTTTGATGAGCAGTTCTTC
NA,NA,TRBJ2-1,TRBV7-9,CASSLGLSSSYNEQFF,TGTGCCAGCAGCTTAGGGCTCTCAAGCTCCTACAATGAGCAGTTCTTC
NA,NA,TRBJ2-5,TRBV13,CASTPGSIPQETQYF,TGTGCCAGCACCCCGGGGTCCATCCCCCAAGAGACCCAGTACTTC